This is a list of T cell receptor beta chains from one sample in a study of T cells in Graves' hyperthyroidism and ophthalmopathy. One entry per CDR3 protein, called by TCRdb with MiXCR from the multiplex PCR reads. Seen here are around 280,000 distinct CDR3 sequences, roughly an eighth observed once, and the top ten hold 7.9%. The specimen sequenced was blood. The source of these receptors is a woman aged 35 to 49 with Graves' hyperthyroidism. CDR3s include the opening cysteine and the closing phenylalanine or tryptophan. A D gene is named only where the DNA matches it firmly. Some rows mark clone size as missing; the rest say once, few, many or name a class of expanded clone.

CDR3 length	clone size	D gene	V gene	J gene	CDR3 protein	CDR3 DNA
16	many	TRBD2	TRBV5-1	TRBJ2-3	CASSSIAGGGTDTQYF	TGCGCCAGCAGCTCGATAGCGGGAGGGGGCACAGATACGCAGTATTTT
13	many	TRBD2	TRBV20-1	TRBJ2-1	CSARLAGGREQFF	TGCAGTGCTAGACTAGCGGGAGGGCGGGAGCAGTTCTTC
16	many	TRBD2	TRBV11-2	TRBJ2-5	CASSSPTSGRRETQYF	TGTGCCAGCAGCTCCCCGACTAGCGGGAGGAGGGAGACCCAGTACTTC
17	-	-	TRBV12-3/TRBV12-4	TRBJ2-2	CASSMDSQVQAAGELFF	TGTGCCAGCAGTATGGACAGTCAGGTCCAGGCGGCCGGGGAGCTGTTTTTT
18	few	TRBD1	TRBV6-5	TRBJ2-5	CASSYYGTGPSGTETQYF	TGTGCCAGCAGTTACTATGGGACAGGGCCCTCTGGTACAGAGACCCAGTACTTC
15	many	TRBD1	TRBV20-1	TRBJ1-2	CSAFRTGDSKYGYTF	TGCAGTGCTTTCCGGACAGGGGATTCAAAATATGGCTACACCTTC
12	many	-	TRBV7-6	TRBJ2-7	CARAPGEGEQYF	TGTGCCAGGGCCCCGGGAGAGGGCGAGCAGTACTTC
12	many	-	TRBV20-1	TRBJ2-1	CSGRGSYNEQFF	TGCAGTGGACGGGGTTCCTACAATGAGCAGTTCTTC
15	many	-	TRBV7-9	TRBJ1-1	CASSPVLGGNTEAFF	TGTGCCAGCAGCCCGGTGCTGGGAGGAAACACTGAAGCTTTCTTT
13	many	-	TRBV10-3	TRBJ2-4	CAISHLDTNIQYF	TGTGCCATCAGCCATTTGGACACAAACATTCAGTACTTC
15	many	-	TRBV3-1	TRBJ1-2	CASSQEGTRGYGYTF	TGTGCCAGCAGCCAAGAGGGGACGAGGGGTTATGGCTACACCTTC
20	few	TRBD1	TRBV12-5	TRBJ2-1	CASAGWGGPVGRGRYNEQFF	TGTGCTAGTGCGGGATGGGGCGGACCAGTTGGCAGGGGGCGTTACAATGAGCAGTTCTTC
15	many	TRBD2	TRBV12-3/TRBV12-4	TRBJ2-1	CASSLRRGIYNEQFF	TGTGCCAGCAGTTTACGGCGGGGGATATACAATGAGCAGTTCTTC
13	many	-	TRBV2	TRBJ2-3	CASSESGGSTQYF	TGTGCCAGCAGTGAAAGTGGGGGTAGTACGCAGTATTTT
15	many	TRBD2	TRBV20-1	TRBJ2-5	CSARQWGLPLETQYF	TGCAGTGCTAGACAATGGGGACTACCTTTGGAGACCCAGTACTTC
14	many	TRBD1	TRBV6-1	TRBJ2-1	CASSIQGSYNEQFF	TGTGCCAGCAGTATACAGGGGTCCTACAATGAGCAGTTCTTC
16	few	TRBD1	TRBV19	TRBJ1-1	CASSLGQGVRNTEAFF	TGTGCCAGTAGTTTAGGACAGGGAGTAAGGAACACTGAAGCTTTCTTT
17	many	TRBD2	TRBV7-9	TRBJ2-5	CASSPGTSGSNQETQYF	TGTGCCAGCAGCCCCGGGACTAGCGGGAGTAATCAAGAGACCCAGTACTTC
18	many	-	TRBV20-1	TRBJ2-3	CSARDPHYLSGSTDTQYF	TGCAGTGCTAGAGATCCCCACTATTTGAGCGGCAGCACAGATACGCAGTATTTT
15	many	-	TRBV20-1	TRBJ2-1	CSARPTGLTYNEQFF	TGCAGTGCTCGACCTACAGGGCTCACTTACAATGAGCAGTTCTTC
17	many	TRBD2	TRBV2	TRBJ2-3	CASSAGLAGGMGDTQYF	TGTGCCAGCAGTGCGGGACTAGCGGGAGGAATGGGAGATACGCAGTATTTT
16	-	TRBD2	TRBV19	TRBJ2-2	CASSLYSGANTGELFF	TGTGCCAGTAGTTTGTATAGCGGGGCGAACACCGGGGAGCTGTTTTTT
13	many	-	TRBV7-9	TRBJ2-1	CASSHPLEDEQFF	TGTGCCAGCAGCCACCCTCTGGAGGATGAGCAGTTCTTC
16	few	TRBD1	TRBV5-1	TRBJ1-2	CASSPGQGASNYGYTF	TGCGCCAGCAGCCCGGGACAGGGGGCATCCAACTATGGCTACACCTTC
15	many	TRBD1	TRBV5-1	TRBJ1-1	CASSLRQGASTEAFF	TGCGCCAGCAGCTTGCGCCAGGGGGCTAGTACTGAAGCTTTCTTT
16	-	-	TRBV6-4	TRBJ1-3	CASSEDRQVSGNTIYF	TGTGCCAGCAGTGAGGATAGGCAGGTCTCTGGAAACACCATATATTTT
12	many	-	TRBV3-1	TRBJ2-5	CASSQREGDRHF	TGTGCCAGCAGCCAGAGGGAGGGGGATCGTCACTTC
13	-	-	TRBV7-3	TRBJ2-1	CASSRFDTNEQFF	TGTGCCAGCAGCCGCTTCGATACCAATGAGCAGTTCTTC
14	many	TRBD2	TRBV7-2	TRBJ2-7	CASSLGLGGDEQYF	TGTGCCAGCAGCTTAGGGCTTGGGGGGGACGAGCAGTACTTC
13	many	-	TRBV28	TRBJ1-2	CASRLEANYGYTF	TGTGCCTCTCGGTTAGAGGCGAACTATGGCTACACCTTC
17	once	TRBD1	TRBV2	TRBJ1-2	CASSGGTGGRGGYGYTF	TGTGCCAGCAGTGGAGGGACAGGGGGCCGGGGTGGCTATGGCTACACCTTC
19	few	TRBD2	TRBV19	TRBJ2-1	CASSIGLAGDLWSYNEQFF	TGTGCCAGTAGTATAGGACTAGCGGGAGATTTATGGTCCTACAATGAGCAGTTCTTC
18	-	-	TRBV29-1	TRBJ2-3	CSDPHLRGSRGSTDTQYF	TGCAGCGACCCTCATCTTCGGGGCTCCCGAGGGAGCACAGATACGCAGTATTTT
13	-	-	TRBV6-1	TRBJ1-3	CASHSSSGNTIYF	TGTGCCAGTCACTCGAGCTCTGGAAACACCATATATTTT
10	-	-	TRBV2	TRBJ1-2	CASSRGANTF	TGTGCCAGCAGTAGGGGGGCGAACACCTTC
16	many	TRBD2	TRBV11-2	TRBJ2-2	CASSSTSGKNTGELFF	TGTGCCAGCAGTTCGACTAGCGGGAAGAACACCGGGGAGCTGTTTTTT
13	-	TRBD1	TRBV10-3	TRBJ1-2	CAIRGQGFYGYTF	TGTGCCATCAGAGGACAGGGTTTCTATGGCTACACCTTC
18	-	TRBD2	TRBV6-1	TRBJ2-1	CASRGLAGHTLTYNEQFF	TGTGCCAGCAGGGGACTAGCGGGGCATACCCTTACCTACAATGAGCAGTTCTTC
16	-	-	TRBV11-2	TRBJ1-4	CASSREPGLTNEELLF	TGTGCCAGCAGTCGCGAGCCGGGGTTGACTAATGAAGAACTGTTGTTT
13	many	-	TRBV29-1	TRBJ2-4	CSVEDRRDHIQYF	TGCAGCGTTGAGGACAGGAGGGATCACATTCAGTACTTC
15	many	-	TRBV20-1	TRBJ2-1	CSASVSGTELGEQFF	TGCAGTGCTAGTGTATCCGGGACTGAGCTGGGAGAGCAGTTCTTC
14	-	-	TRBV15	TRBJ1-2	CATSSQQGINGYTF	TGTGCCACCAGCAGTCAACAGGGAATCAATGGCTACACCTTC
15	-	TRBD1	TRBV15	TRBJ1-4	CATSREGQGGEKLFF	TGTGCCACCAGCAGAGAGGGACAGGGAGGTGAAAAACTGTTTTTT
15	-	-	TRBV4-1	TRBJ2-3	CASSQLAFNTDTQYF	TGCGCCAGCAGCCAACTAGCCTTCAACACAGATACGCAGTATTTT
17	many	TRBD2	TRBV11-3	TRBJ2-5	CASSDRTSGRAQETQYF	TGTGCCAGCAGCGACCGGACTAGCGGGAGGGCCCAAGAGACCCAGTACTTC
12	many	-	TRBV20-1	TRBJ1-1	CSARERGIRAFF	TGCAGTGCTAGAGAGCGCGGGATTAGGGCTTTCTTT
11	many	-	TRBV20-1	TRBJ2-5	CSADYQETQYF	TGCAGTGCTGACTACCAAGAGACCCAGTACTTC
14	many	TRBD2	TRBV7-2	TRBJ2-7	CASSLKAGGVEQYF	TGTGCCAGCAGCTTAAAGGCGGGAGGGGTCGAGCAGTACTTC
13	many	-	TRBV2	TRBJ1-6	CASRASGSSPLHF	TGTGCCAGCAGAGCTTCAGGGAGTTCACCCCTCCACTTT
15	few	TRBD2	TRBV19	TRBJ2-2	CASSRTSGSGGELFF	TGTGCCAGTAGTAGGACTAGCGGGAGTGGCGGGGAGCTGTTTTTT
13	few	TRBD1	TRBV19	TRBJ1-1	CASSLTGTGEAFF	TGTGCCAGTAGCCTAACCGGGACAGGTGAAGCTTTCTTT
13	many	-	TRBV11-2	TRBJ2-5	CASSLNRQETQYF	TGTGCCAGCAGCTTAAACAGGCAAGAGACCCAGTACTTC
14	many	-	TRBV30	TRBJ2-3	CAWSVRLTTHTQYF	TGTGCCTGGAGTGTACGTCTTACGACGCATACGCAGTATTTT
15	-	-	TRBV4-2	TRBJ2-1	CASSQGPAGGYEQFF	TGTGCCAGCAGCCAAGGACCGGCAGGCGGGTATGAGCAGTTCTTC
14	many	-	TRBV12-3/TRBV12-4	TRBJ2-3	CASSIGLFTDTQYF	TGTGCCAGCTCAATAGGGCTATTCACAGATACGCAGTATTTT
14	-	-	TRBV20-1	TRBJ2-1	CSAPDPLAYNEQFF	TGCAGTGCGCCAGACCCCTTAGCCTACAATGAGCAGTTCTTC
15	-	TRBD2	TRBV2	TRBJ2-1	CASGGTPGGGNEQFF	TGTGCCAGCGGAGGGACCCCTGGCGGGGGCAATGAGCAGTTCTTC
14	few	TRBD1	TRBV3-1	TRBJ2-7	CASSQDDRAYEQYF	TGTGCCAGCAGCCAGGATGACAGGGCTTACGAGCAGTACTTC
15	many	TRBD2	TRBV20-1	TRBJ2-3	CSASRLAENTDTQYF	TGCAGTGCTAGTCGACTAGCGGAAAACACAGATACGCAGTATTTT